This T cell receptor beta chain is drawn from a study of CD8+ T cells in alopecia areata. Germline loops: CDR1 SGHNT, CDR2 YYREEE (reference sequence). The V end lost 2 bases, the J end lost 1 base, and 17 bases lay between the germline ends. The CDR3 covers 17 residues. Extracted RNA was reverse transcribed, and the resulting cDNA served as sequencing template. Produced via immunoSEQ multiplex PCR; TCRdb's table is partial and in-frame only. The profile covers hundreds of thousands of clones, with 65% to 70% appearing a single time and more than 0.95% taken by the ten largest. This clonotype originated in a human donor with alopecia areata. The chain has TRBV5-4 and TRBJ2-3; D is possibly TRBD1 (6 bases). Sample: CD4+ T cells sorted from blood, taken at week 0. CDR3 region: CASSFPRQGIGTDTQYF. Here the CDR3 DNA reads TGTGCCAGCAGCTTCCCTCGGCAGGGGATTGGCACAGATACGCAGTATTTT. Based on the CDR3 plus reference TRBV5-4 and TRBJ2-3, the full variable domain is ETGVTQSPTHLIKTRGQQVTLRCSSQSGHNTVSWYQQALGQGPQFIFQYYREEENGRGNFPPRFSGLQFPNYSSELNVNALELDDSALYLCASSFPRQGIGTDTQYFGPGTRLTVL.